This T cell receptor beta chain was recovered during a study of cytomegalovirus exposure and HLA in healthy donors. Whole-study findings and limits: Presence/absence comparisons presumed near-even sequencing depth among donors.

Unmatched junction bases numbered 8, after V lost 5 bases and J lost 5 bases. Germline values: CDR1 SGHTA, CDR2 FQGNSA. There are 15 residues in the CDR3. A note on this clone: Its antigen remains unidentified.

Primers for the PCR totalled 60 Vbeta and 13 Jbeta. Data came from immunoSEQ multiplex PCR; TCRdb stores just in-frame clones and leaves some out. The data hold 150,000 to 200,000 clones, with just over 75% observed a single time. What was sequenced was PBMCs. This clonotype originated in a woman aged 40 to 55 in good health and CMV-seronegative. The chain employs TRBV7-2 and TRBJ2-3; 9 bases align to TRBD1. The chain's CDR3 is CASSPGTGRGDTQYF. For the CDR3, the DNA is TGTGCCAGCAGCCCCGGGACAGGGAGGGGAGATACGCAGTATTTT.